This T cell receptor beta chain was observed in a study of T cell repertoires in cytomegalovirus infection. About the study: Matching HLA type and CMV infection were both indicated by public TCR beta signatures. Whole-study results and caveats: The study found HLA-C-restricted CMV-specific TCR beta clonotypes dominating the ex vivo response.

In regard to this clonotype: Its antigen is unknown.

TCRdb recomputed calls from the reads with MiXCR, one row per CDR3 protein. This table has about 890,000 distinct CDR3 sequences, approximately 31% appearing once. The V end lost 6 bases, the J end lost 0 bases, and 6 bases lay between the germline ends. Germline values: CDR1 MNHEY, CDR2 SVGEGT. The CDR3 runs 13 residues. The rearrangement joins TRBV6-2 or TRBV6-3 to TRBJ1-5; D ambiguous. The clonotype comes from a human donor in good health (CMV status not recorded). Some clones in this sample may be carry-over from other donors' samples. The material sequenced was cultured CD8+ T cells from PBMCs, taken from culture after CMV antigen stimulation. The CDR3 protein is CASRSHSNQPQHF. As DNA, the CDR3 is TGTGCCAGCAGATCGCATAGCAATCAGCCCCAGCATTTT.